This T cell receptor (beta chain) was documented in a study of blood T cell repertoires in COVID-19. Clones were read by immunoSEQ multiplex PCR, and TCRdb kept only the in-frame ones, dropping some. The table has around 300,000 clones, approximately 80% seen once. Per the germline V gene, CDR1 is MNHEY and CDR2 is SMNVEV (reference sequence). The V end was cut by 1 base, the J end by 5 bases, with 11 bases between. The CDR3 sequence is 14 residues long. The chain joins TRBV27 to TRBJ2-5; D possibly corresponds to TRBD2 (6 bases). Sequenced material: peripheral blood. The sequence was obtained from a woman aged 50 to 60 with active or convalescent COVID-19. The CDR3 nucleotides are TGTGCCAGCAGTTTATACGGGGGTGGGGAGACCCAGTACTTC. As protein: CASSLYGGGETQYF.